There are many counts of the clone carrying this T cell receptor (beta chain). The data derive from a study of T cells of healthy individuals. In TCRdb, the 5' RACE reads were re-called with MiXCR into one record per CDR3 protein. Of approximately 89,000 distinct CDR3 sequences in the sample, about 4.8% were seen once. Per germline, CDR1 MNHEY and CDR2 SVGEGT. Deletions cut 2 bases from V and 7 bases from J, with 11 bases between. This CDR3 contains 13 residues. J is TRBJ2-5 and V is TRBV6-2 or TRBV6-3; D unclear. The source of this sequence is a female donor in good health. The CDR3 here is CASSYDTVGTQYF. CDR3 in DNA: TGTGCCAGCAGTTACGATACCGTTGGGACCCAGTACTTC.